The clone carrying this T cell receptor (beta chain) rates as medium-sized. No antigen is known for it. This sample is part of a study of immune heterogeneity within non-small cell lung tumors. Study results and limitations: Statistically, local T-cell clonality exhibited a moderate yet significant correlation with local tumor mutational burden (R 0.3 to 0.4). Individual patients showed largely nonoverlapping sets of high-frequency T-cell receptor beta clonotypes. Alongside site-unique high-frequency clones, identical dominant CDR3 beta clonotypes recurred across tumor sites within a patient.

CDR1 is DFQATT, CDR2 SNEGSKA, per germline (reference sequence). The V end was cut by 5 bases, the J end by 0 bases, with 14 bases between. The CDR3 is 16 residues long. A multiplex PCR containing 32 V primers and 13 J primers was used to amplify TCR beta CDR3. Using its own MiXCR run on the multiplex PCR reads, TCRdb lists one record per CDR3 protein. The sample records some 6,000 distinct CDR3 sequences, less than 20% being singletons. Genomic DNA extracted from bulk tumor tissue served as template. A total of about 0.6 ug was used per sample. Several spatially distant biopsies were obtained per primary tumor intraoperatively. The study enrolled patients with untreated, newly diagnosed non-small cell lung cancer who underwent curative surgery. Patients newly diagnosed with non-small cell lung cancer and having curative-intent surgery served as donors.

The chain carries TRBV20-1 and TRBJ1-6; the D is unclear. The sequence was collected from a man between 40 and 49 years old with non-small cell lung cancer. Input material: lung tumor tissue. The CDR3 coding sequence is TGCAGTGCTGATAGGGCCGGTCGCTCCTATAATTCACCCCTCCACTTT. It codes for CSADRAGRSYNSPLHF.